This T cell receptor (beta chain) comes out of a study of blood T cell repertoires in COVID-19. Overall study: There were acute and convalescent COVID-19 samples, and they came from the United States, Italy and Spain. PBMCs, B-cell-depleted T cells, or T cells were the source of the cDNA or gDNA that made up the material.

The CDR3 is made up of 15 amino acids. Germline V CDR1 and CDR2: LGHDT, YNNKEL (reference sequence). The ends were cut back, 2 bases at V and 0 bases at J, with 10 bases in the middle. Original processing notes: For nucleated cells, counts were estimated from reference gene primer amplification. Assay used: immunoSEQ multiplex PCR; TCRdb lists only in-frame clones, some missing. The D gene and trimming were derived from the DNA, and the V and J assignments and clone size from that table. The table includes a few hundred thousand clones, around 87% detected once. What was sequenced was peripheral blood. This receptor was identified in a woman in her forties or fifties with acute or convalescent COVID-19. This rearrangement joins TRBV3-1 (or the pseudogene TRBV3-2) to TRBJ1-2; TRBD1 is a possible D gene (5 bases). The CDR3 DNA reads TGTGCCAGCAGCCAAAATACAGGATCTAACTATGGCTACACCTTC. Translated: CASSQNTGSNYGYTF.